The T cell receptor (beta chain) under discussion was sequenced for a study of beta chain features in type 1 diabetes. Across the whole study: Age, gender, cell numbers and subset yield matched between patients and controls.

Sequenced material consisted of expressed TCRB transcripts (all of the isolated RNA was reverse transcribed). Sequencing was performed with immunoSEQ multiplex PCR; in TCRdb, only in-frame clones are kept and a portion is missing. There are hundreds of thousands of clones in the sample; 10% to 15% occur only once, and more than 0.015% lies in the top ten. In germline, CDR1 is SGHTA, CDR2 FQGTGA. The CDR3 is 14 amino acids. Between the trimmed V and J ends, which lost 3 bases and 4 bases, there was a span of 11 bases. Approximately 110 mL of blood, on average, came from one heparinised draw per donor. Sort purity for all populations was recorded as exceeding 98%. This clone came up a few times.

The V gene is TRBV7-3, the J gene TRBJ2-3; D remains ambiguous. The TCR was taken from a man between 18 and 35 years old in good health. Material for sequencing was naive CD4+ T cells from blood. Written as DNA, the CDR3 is TGTGCCAGCAGCTTGAGTTATACCGCAGATACGCAGTATTTT. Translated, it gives CASSLSYTADTQYF. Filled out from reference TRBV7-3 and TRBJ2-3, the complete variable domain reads GAGVSQTPSNKVTEKGKYVELRCDPISGHTALYWYRQSLGQGPEFLIYFQGTGAADDSGLPNDRFFAVRPEGSVSTLKIQRTERGDSAVYLCASSLSYTADTQYFGPGTRLTVL.